This TCR beta chain was observed in a study of blood T cell repertoires in COVID-19. TCRdb's copy holds only in-frame clones and misses some; the assay was immunoSEQ multiplex PCR. The sample yields tens of thousands of clones, around 85% seen once. V was pared by 3 bases and J by 1 base, with 2 bases of the junction left unmatched. This CDR3 has 13 residues. CDR1 GTSNPN and CDR2 SVGIG come from the germline V gene (reference sequence). Sequencing input: peripheral blood. This chain connects TRBV30 to TRBJ2-5; TRBD2 agrees at 7 bases. The TCR was taken from a woman in her 70s with acute or convalescent COVID-19. CDR3 loop: CAWSPGGQETQYF. The CDR3, as DNA: TGTGCCTGGAGCCCGGGGGGCCAAGAGACCCAGTACTTC.